The 18 T cell receptor beta chains presented below share a single source sample, sequenced in a study of blood T cell repertoires in COVID-19. The table came from immunoSEQ multiplex PCR; TCRdb's copy has only in-frame clones and leaves some out. In the table there are about 250,000 clones, roughly 86% of which are singletons. The sequencing input was PBMCs or T cells enriched from blood (not recorded which). These receptors were obtained from a young woman with acute COVID-19.

The rearrangement joins TRBV10-3 to TRBJ1-2, with D uncertain. The CDR3 has 12 residues. Germline V CDR1 and CDR2: ENHRY, SYGVKD. The V end lost 11 bases, the J end lost 2 bases, and 12 bases lay between the germline ends. CDR3 loop: CAANTENYGYTF. As DNA, the CDR3 is TGTGCCGCTAATACAGAAAACTATGGCTACACCTTC.

This clone was observed a single time. V and J are TRBV11-3 and TRBJ2-5; a possible D gene is TRBD1 (6 bases). The germline V and J ends were trimmed by 6 bases and 5 bases, with 13 bases remaining between them. There are 13 residues in the CDR3. Germline V gene lookup returns CDR1 SGHNT and CDR2 YENEEA. The CDR3 DNA is TGTGCCAGCAGTTCAGGGGAGATGGAGACCCAGTACTTC. Amino acids: CASSSGEMETQYF. Full variable domain (rest looked up from reference TRBV11-3 and TRBJ2-5): EAGVVQSPRYKIIEKKQPVAFWCNPISGHNTLYWYLQNLGQGPELLIRYENEEAVDDSQLPKDRFSAERLKGVDSTLKIQPAELGDSAVYLCASSSGEMETQYFGPGTRLLVL.

Only one count was recorded for this clone. V gene TRBV18 combines with J gene TRBJ1-2; D is possibly TRBD1 (5 bases). Looked up from germline, CDR1 is KGHSH and CDR2 is LQKENI. The germline V and J ends were trimmed by 6 bases and 7 bases, with 12 bases remaining between them. The CDR3 length is 12 residues. DNA for the CDR3: TGTGCCAGCTCCCTGGACAAGCCTGGCTACACCTTC. Its translation: CASSLDKPGYTF. Using reference TRBV18 and TRBJ1-2 for the parts outside the CDR3, the full variable domain is NAGVMQNPRHLVRRRGQEARLRCSPMKGHSHVYWYRQLPEEGLKFMVYLQKENIIDESGMPKERFSAEFPKEGPSILRIQQVVRGDSAAYFCASSLDKPGYTFGSGTRLTVV.

The chain links TRBV27 to TRBJ2-7, with TRBD1 identical over 7 bases. The CDR3 sequence is 16 residues long. Per germline, CDR1 MNHEY and CDR2 SMNVEV (reference sequence). The V gene end was trimmed by 4 bases and the J gene end by 3 bases; junction bases not matched to a gene: 12. This CDR3 is CASSWTGVHADYEQYF. CDR3 DNA: TGTGCCAGCAGTTGGACAGGTGTTCATGCGGACTACGAGCAGTACTTC.

As concerns this clone: The germline gene is not matched at one end of the junction; a read error may be the cause. V usage is TRBV15 and J usage is TRBJ2-2; unclear D gene. The CDR3 has 14 amino acids. Germline values: CDR1 LNHNV, CDR2 YYDKDF (reference sequence). The CDR3 sequence: CATSGDFNTGELFF. The DNA of the CDR3 is TGTGCCACCAGCGGAGACTTTAACACCGGGGAGCTGTTTTTT.

The chain recombines TRBV3-1 (or the pseudogene TRBV3-2) with TRBJ1-1, with 7 bases aligning to TRBD1. After removal of 4 bases from V and 10 bases from J, the junction contained 9 bases not matched to a gene. The CDR3 spans 13 residues. CDR1 is LGHDT, CDR2 YNNKEL, per germline (reference sequence). CDR3 DNA sequence: TGTGCCAGCAGCCGGCAGGGGGGTTTAGGAGCTTTCTTT. This codes for CASSRQGGLGAFF.

This clone occurred once. This sequence joins TRBV7-2 and TRBJ1-1, with D uncertain. Trimming removed 5 bases at V and 8 bases at J, with 9 bases between. This CDR3 has 11 residues. The germline CDR1 and CDR2 sequences are SGHTA and FQGNSA. The CDR3 sequence is CASSLTQEAFF. In nucleotides, the CDR3 is TGTGCCAGCAGCCTAACTCAAGAAGCTTTCTTT.

The rearrangement links TRBV7-2 to TRBJ1-5; D ambiguous. The CDR3 is 13 residues long. The V end lost 3 bases, the J end lost 2 bases, and 5 bases lay between the germline ends. The germline CDR1 and CDR2 sequences are SGHTA and FQGNSA. CDR3: CASSFGGNQPQHF. As DNA, the CDR3 is TGTGCCAGCAGCTTTGGAGGCAATCAGCCCCAGCATTTT.

This chain links TRBV14 with TRBJ1-4, with D possibly being TRBD1 (6 bases). This CDR3 spans 15 amino acids. Per the germline V gene, CDR1 is SGHDN and CDR2 is FVKESK. V was cut by 4 bases and J by 0 bases, with 9 bases left in between. The CDR3 is CASSPHRATNEKLFF. The CDR3 coding sequence is TGTGCCAGCAGCCCCCACAGGGCAACTAATGAAAAACTGTTTTTT.

V usage is TRBV6-5 and J usage is TRBJ1-4; TRBD1 matches at 7 bases. The CDR3 runs 12 residues. Germline loops: CDR1 MNHEY, CDR2 SVGAGI. The V and J ends lost 6 bases and 9 bases, in that order; junction bases with no gene match: 4. CDR3 amino acids: CASSKGQQKLFF. CDR3 sequence (DNA): TGTGCCAGCAGCAAGGGACAGCAAAAACTGTTTTTT.

The chain combines TRBV5-1 with TRBJ2-5; D ambiguous. Looked up from germline, CDR1 is SGHRS and CDR2 is YFSETQ. Trimming shortened V by 0 bases and J by 4 bases, and 13 bases separated the two germline ends. The CDR3 loop spans 15 amino acids. The CDR3, as DNA: TGCGCCAGCAGCTTGGACGGAGTTGACGGAGAGACCCAGTACTTC. Translating gives CASSLDGVDGETQYF.

V usage is TRBV30 and J usage is TRBJ1-4; 12 positions agree with TRBD1. From germline, CDR1 is GTSNPN and CDR2 SVGIG (reference sequence). V lost 1 base and J lost 11; bases outside the gene matches: 5. This CDR3 is 14 amino acids long. CDR3 loop: CAWSDGTGGKKLFF. The DNA for the CDR3 is TGTGCCTGGAGTGATGGGACAGGGGGCAAGAAACTGTTTTTT. The entire variable domain, with the rest obtained from reference TRBV30 and TRBJ1-4, is as follows: SQTIHQWPATLVQPVGSPLSLECTVEGTSNPNLYWYRQAAGRGLQLLFYSVGIGQISSEVPQNLSASRPQDRQFILSSKKLLLSDSGFYLCAWSDGTGGKKLFFGSGTQLSVL.

The chain carries TRBV5-5 and TRBJ2-5, with D possibly being TRBD1 (7 bases). V lost 6 bases and J 5 bases, leaving 17 bases between the germline ends. Germline CDR1 and CDR2: SGHKS and YYEKEE (reference sequence). The CDR3 length is 14 residues. As DNA, the CDR3 is TGTGCCAGCACCCAGGGGGGCCCAGGGGAGACCCAGTACTTC. It encodes CASTQGGPGETQYF.

The chain is built from TRBV7-9 and TRBJ1-1; D is unresolved. The CDR3 length is 13 residues. Per germline, CDR1 SEHNR and CDR2 FQNEAQ (reference sequence). V was shortened by 1 base and J by 5 bases, with 8 bases between the two germline ends. This CDR3 is CASSLERGTEAFF. The CDR3, as DNA: TGTGCCAGCAGCTTAGAAAGAGGGACTGAAGCTTTCTTT.

The chain links TRBV19 to TRBJ2-2; TRBD2 agrees at 8 bases. V trimming: 9 bases; J trimming: 6 bases; junction bases outside the gene matches: 0. This CDR3 is built from 11 residues. Looked up from germline, CDR1 is LNHDA and CDR2 is SQIVND (reference sequence). The CDR3, as DNA: TGTGCCAGCGGGGGGGCCGGGGAGCTGTTTTTT. It specifies CASGGAGELFF.

The rearrangement joins TRBV18 to TRBJ2-3; D unclear. CDR1 is KGHSH and CDR2 is LQKENI in the germline V gene. Trimming cost V 1 base and J 0 bases, with 17 bases left between them. The CDR3 is made up of 18 amino acids. For the CDR3, the DNA is TGTGCCAGCTCACCACTGCCTCCCGTAATAACTAGCACAGATACGCAGTATTTT. Its translation: CASSPLPPVITSTDTQYF.

The table lists this clone with a count of one. The V and J genes are TRBV5-6 and TRBJ1-2; no reliable D call. CDR3 length: 11 residues. V was trimmed by 5 bases and J by 3 bases, leaving 5 bases between them. In germline, CDR1 is SGHDT, CDR2 YYEEEE. CDR3 sequence (DNA): TGTGCCAGCAGACGGGACTATGGCTACACCTTC. Protein product: CASRRDYGYTF. The full variable domain, rest sourced from reference TRBV5-6 and TRBJ1-2, is DAGVTQSPTHLIKTRGQQVTLRCSPKSGHDTVSWYQQALGQGPQFIFQYYEEEERQRGNFPDRFSGHQFPNYSSELNVNALLLGDSALYLCASRRDYGYTFGSGTRLTVV.

CDR3 sequence reads: CASSYGGGRYNEQFF. The DNA of the CDR3 is TGTGCCAGCAGTTATGGGGGGGGCCGCTACAATGAGCAGTTCTTC. The chain recombines TRBV6-5 with TRBJ2-1; D is perhaps TRBD2 (7 bases). The CDR3 has 15 residues. Germline values: CDR1 MNHEY, CDR2 SVGAGI. V was clipped by 3 bases and J by 3 bases, with 12 bases between them.